Shown below are 26 T cell receptor beta chains from a single sample sequenced in a study of blood T cell repertoires in COVID-19. Profiled with immunoSEQ multiplex PCR; TCRdb holds only in-frame clones, not every one. The repertoire holds 150,000 to 200,000 clones, with 88% as singletons. Sample: peripheral blood. All receptors come from a man between 70 and 80 years old with active or convalescent COVID-19.

The rearrangement joins TRBV7-2 to TRBJ1-2; D is uncertain. The CDR3 sequence is 14 residues long. Between the trimmed V and J ends, which lost 4 bases and 6 bases, there was a span of 15 bases. Germline CDR1 reads SGHTA; CDR2 reads FQGNSA. The CDR3 sequence is CASSSLSGFHGYTF. CDR3 DNA sequence: TGTGCCAGCAGCTCCTTATCGGGATTCCATGGCTACACCTTC. The complete variable domain, with remaining parts taken from reference TRBV7-2 and TRBJ1-2, reads GAGVSQSPSNKVTEKGKDVELRCDPISGHTALYWYRQSLGQGLEFLIYFQGNSAPDKSGLPSDRFSAERTGGSVSTLTIQRTQQEDSAVYLCASSSLSGFHGYTFGSGTRLTVV.

The chain has TRBV15 and TRBJ1-2, with a possible D match to TRBD1 (5 bases). Germline assignment: CDR1 LNHNV and CDR2 YYDKDF (reference sequence). V dropped 4 bases and J dropped 7 bases, with 16 bases sitting between them. This CDR3 has 14 amino acids. CDR3 sequence reads: CATSTWGDEGGYTF. CDR3 nucleotide sequence: TGTGCCACCAGCACCTGGGGGGACGAGGGTGGCTACACCTTC.

This clone showed up just a few times. The chain employs TRBV15 and TRBJ1-5; D gene ambiguous. Germline V CDR1 and CDR2: LNHNV, YYDKDF (reference sequence). The V end was cut by 0 bases, the J end by 4 bases, with 13 bases between. This CDR3 spans 16 amino acids. The DNA for the CDR3 is TGTGCCACCAGCAGAGACCAGGACTCGTGGAATCAGCCCCAGCATTTT. It yields the protein CATSRDQDSWNQPQHF. Complete variable domain (other parts from reference TRBV15 and TRBJ1-5): DAMVIQNPRYQVTQFGKPVTLSCSQTLNHNVMYWYQQKSSQAPKLLFHYYDKDFNNEADTPDNFQSRRPNTSFCFLDIRSPGLGDTAMYLCATSRDQDSWNQPQHFGDGTRLSIL.

This chain connects TRBV7-2 to TRBJ2-7, with unresolved D. V was pared by 2 bases and J by 1 base, with 6 bases between. The germline V gene encodes CDR1 SGHTA and CDR2 FQGNSA. There are 13 residues in the CDR3. The CDR3 here is CASSLNPSYEQYF. CDR3 in DNA: TGTGCCAGCAGCTTAAATCCTTCCTACGAGCAGTACTTC.

V gene TRBV28 combines with J gene TRBJ1-6; a weak D match, TRBD1 (5 bases). The CDR3 length is 14 residues. The germline CDR1 and CDR2 sequences are MDHEN and SYDVKM. The germline V and J ends were trimmed by 5 bases and 8 bases, with 13 bases remaining between them. The DNA of the CDR3 is TGTGCCAGCAGTATCAGGGTGGGGCATTCACCCCTCCACTTT. Translated: CASSIRVGHSPLHF.

The chain has TRBV7-2 and TRBJ2-5, with 8 nucleotides matching TRBD2. The DNA matches TRBJ2-4 better at its end, which makes the J call doubtful. There are 14 residues in the CDR3. CDR1 SGHTA and CDR2 FQGNSA come from the germline V gene. The CDR3: CASSLDGGAFIQYF. The CDR3, as DNA: TGTGCCAGCAGCTTAGACGGGGGGGCCTTCATTCAGTACTTC.

The rearrangement links TRBV6-1 to TRBJ1-2; D is uncertain. The CDR3 extends over 13 amino acids. With 3 bases removed from V and 4 bases from J, the gap between germline ends came to 9 bases. The germline gives CDR1 MNHNS, CDR2 SASEGT. This CDR3 reads CASSEGSVYGYTF. In DNA form, the CDR3 reads TGTGCCAGCAGTGAGGGCTCCGTCTATGGCTACACCTTC.

The V gene is TRBV18, the J gene TRBJ1-6; D ambiguous. In germline, CDR1 is KGHSH, CDR2 LQKENI. The CDR3 extends over 13 amino acids. Trimming left V 2 bases short and J 7 bases short, with 6 bases between. The CDR3 here is CASSPGGNSPLHF. The CDR3 nucleotides are TGTGCCAGCTCACCAGGAGGGAATTCACCCCTCCACTTT. The variable domain in full, with the rest retrieved from reference TRBV18 and TRBJ1-6, is NAGVMQNPRHLVRRRGQEARLRCSPMKGHSHVYWYRQLPEEGLKFMVYLQKENIIDESGMPKERFSAEFPKEGPSILRIQQVVRGDSAAYFCASSPGGNSPLHFGNGTRLTVT.

The genes are TRBV10-1 and TRBJ2-2; D is possibly TRBD1 (5 bases). There are 15 residues in the CDR3. V gave up 6 bases and J gave up 1 base, with 12 bases separating them. Germline lookup yields CDR1 WNHNN and CDR2 SYGVQD (reference sequence). DNA of the CDR3: TGCGCCAGCAGCGATATCACAGGGAACACCGGGGAGCTGTTTTTT. It specifies CASSDITGNTGELFF.

J is TRBJ1-1 and V is TRBV5-4; 9 bases line up with TRBD1. The CDR3 has 15 amino acids. Germline V lookup: CDR1 SGHNT, CDR2 YYREEE (reference sequence). V was clipped by 3 bases and J by 6 bases; unmatched bases: 9. In DNA, the CDR3 is TGTGCCAGCAGCTCCCGTTCGGGACAGGGCCCTGAAGCTTTCTTT. It yields the protein CASSSRSGQGPEAFF.

This chain uses TRBV5-1 with TRBJ1-5; 8 positions agree with TRBD1. The CDR3 length is 14 residues. The germline V gene encodes CDR1 SGHRS and CDR2 YFSETQ. V shed 4 bases and J 4 bases; nucleotides not matched to a gene: 4. The CDR3 DNA reads TGCGCCAGCAGCCCCCAGGGGGCTAATCAGCCCCAGCATTTT. Its protein is CASSPQGANQPQHF.

The V gene is TRBV9, the J gene TRBJ2-2; D is uncertain. Germline V lookup: CDR1 SGDLS, CDR2 YYNGEE. This CDR3 has 13 amino acids. V shed 4 bases and J shed 5 bases, with 9 bases lying between them. CDR3 in amino acids: CASSLSATGELFF. CDR3 DNA sequence: TGTGCCAGCAGCCTTAGTGCGACCGGGGAGCTGTTTTTT.

The chain couples TRBV6-5 to TRBJ1-2; TRBD1 matches 9 bases. The CDR3 length is 16 residues. The ends lost 1 base at V and 0 bases at J; junction bases unmatched: 3. Germline V lookup: CDR1 MNHEY, CDR2 SVGAGI. DNA of the CDR3: TGTGCCAGCAGTTACTGGACAGGGGCTTCTAACTATGGCTACACCTTC. It codes for CASSYWTGASNYGYTF.

The rearrangement joins TRBV5-6 to TRBJ1-6, with TRBD1 as a possible D gene (6 bases). In germline, CDR1 is SGHDT, CDR2 YYEEEE. The V end was cut by 4 bases, the J end by 8 bases, with 13 bases between. The CDR3 runs to 14 residues. CDR3 sequence (DNA): TGTGCCAGCAGCCGGCGGGGGGCAGATTCACCCCTCCACTTT. Its protein product is CASSRRGADSPLHF.

The chain couples TRBV7-9 to TRBJ2-5; 8 bases line up with TRBD2. J gave up 3 bases and V 2 bases, and 5 bases lay outside the gene matches. The CDR3 totals 15 residues. Germline CDR1 reads SEHNR; CDR2 reads FQNEAQ (reference sequence). The CDR3 nucleotides are TGTGCCAGCAGCTTAATGCGGGGGGCGAAAGAGACCCAGTACTTC. Translation: CASSLMRGAKETQYF.

This clone was counted a few times. This rearrangement joins TRBV24-1 to TRBJ1-5; 8 positions match TRBD1. The CDR3 spans 16 residues. Per germline, CDR1 KGHDR and CDR2 SFDVKD. V lost 2 bases, J lost 1 base, and 3 bases stayed unmatched. CDR3 sequence: CATSDSTGASNQPQHF. The CDR3 DNA follows: TGTGCCACCAGTGATTCGACAGGGGCGAGCAATCAGCCCCAGCATTTT.

This chain links TRBV5-1 with TRBJ2-1, with 12 bases aligning to TRBD1. The CDR3 runs 15 residues. V was clipped by 4 bases and J by 7 bases; unmatched bases: 6. Germline V lookup: CDR1 SGHRS, CDR2 YFSETQ. The CDR3 loop is CASSGTGGFRNEQFF. The CDR3 DNA sequence: TGCGCCAGCAGCGGGACAGGGGGCTTTCGTAATGAGCAGTTCTTC.

The rearrangement links TRBV28 to TRBJ1-2, with 9 bases aligning to TRBD1. Germline trimming cut 5 bases from V and 8 bases from J; bases unmatched to any gene: 15. Germline V CDR1 and CDR2: MDHEN, SYDVKM. The CDR3 is made up of 16 amino acids. CDR3 in amino acids: CASSTPARDRVDGYTF. The CDR3 DNA sequence: TGTGCCAGCAGTACCCCAGCCAGGGACAGGGTAGACGGCTACACCTTC.

The chain couples TRBV30 to TRBJ2-1; D remains ambiguous. Between the trimmed V and J ends, which lost 1 base and 5 bases, there was a span of 9 bases. Germline CDR1 is GTSNPN and CDR2 is SVGIG (reference sequence). This CDR3 has 13 amino acids. The CDR3: CAWSGAVHNEQFF. CDR3 DNA: TGTGCCTGGAGTGGGGCAGTTCACAATGAGCAGTTCTTC.

The chain carries TRBV19 and TRBJ1-5, with 8 bases lining up with TRBD1. The germline gives CDR1 LNHDA, CDR2 SQIVND (reference sequence). Trimming cost V 4 bases and J 4 bases; bases outside gene matches: 18. The CDR3 is made up of 19 amino acids. The CDR3 sequence is CASSRDHHSGQGANQPQHF. As DNA, the CDR3 is TGTGCCAGTAGTAGAGACCACCACTCTGGCCAGGGGGCGAATCAGCCCCAGCATTTT.

The sample holds a few counts of this clone. The chain joins TRBV6-2 or TRBV6-3 to TRBJ1-6; possible D gene TRBD1, 5 bases. Germline V gene sequence: CDR1 MNHEY, CDR2 SVGEGT. This CDR3 comprises 14 residues. The ends were cut back, 4 bases at V and 7 bases at J, with 11 bases in the middle. CDR3 nucleotide sequence: TGTGCCAGCAGTTCGCCAGGGCTGAATTCACCCCTCCACTTT. Amino acid sequence: CASSSPGLNSPLHF.

V gene TRBV6-5 combines with J gene TRBJ1-2; 9 bases match TRBD1. V was pared by 2 bases and J by 0 bases, with 4 bases of the junction left unmatched. The germline CDR1 and CDR2 sequences are MNHEY and SVGAGI. The CDR3 is 16 residues long. In DNA, the CDR3 is TGTGCCAGCAGTTACGGGACAGGGAGTACTAACTATGGCTACACCTTC. The encoded protein is CASSYGTGSTNYGYTF.

This clone was picked up one time. The chain carries TRBV19 and TRBJ1-6, with D possibly TRBD1 on 6 matching bases. Germline loops: CDR1 LNHDA, CDR2 SQIVND (reference sequence). V lost 3 bases to trimming and J lost 9 bases, with 12 bases between them. The CDR3 is made up of 14 amino acids. CDR3 in DNA: TGTGCCAGTAGTATCGGCAGGGGAGTTTCACCCCTCCACTTT. Its translation is CASSIGRGVSPLHF.

The chain recombines TRBV7-2 with TRBJ2-3; D not certain. Trimming pared 6 bases from V and 2 bases from J, leaving 6 bases between. The CDR3 has 12 residues. Per the germline V gene, CDR1 is SGHTA and CDR2 is FQGNSA. The CDR3 region is CASSQSTDTQYF. As DNA, the CDR3 is TGTGCCAGCAGTCAGTCCACAGATACGCAGTATTTT. The full variable domain, its missing parts supplied by reference TRBV7-2 and TRBJ2-3, is GAGVSQSPSNKVTEKGKDVELRCDPISGHTALYWYRQSLGQGLEFLIYFQGNSAPDKSGLPSDRFSAERTGGSVSTLTIQRTQQEDSAVYLCASSQSTDTQYFGPGTRLTVL.

The rearrangement uses TRBV5-1 and TRBJ2-2; the match to TRBD2 covers 12 bases. CDR1 SGHRS and CDR2 YFSETQ come from the germline V gene. This CDR3 has 16 residues. V shed 3 bases and J 5 bases; nucleotides not matched to a gene: 5. CDR3 loop: CASSSGLAGATGELFF. In nucleotides, the CDR3 is TGCGCCAGCAGCTCGGGACTAGCGGGTGCTACCGGGGAGCTGTTTTTT.

The chain uses TRBV7-2 and TRBJ2-7, with TRBD1 identical over 7 bases. Germline V CDR1 and CDR2: SGHTA, FQGNSA. The V segment lost 4 bases and the J segment 4 bases; nucleotides outside the gene matches: 10. The CDR3 spans 15 residues. The CDR3: CASSSMTGKAYEQYF. The DNA of the CDR3 is TGTGCCAGCAGCTCAATGACAGGGAAGGCGTACGAGCAGTACTTC.